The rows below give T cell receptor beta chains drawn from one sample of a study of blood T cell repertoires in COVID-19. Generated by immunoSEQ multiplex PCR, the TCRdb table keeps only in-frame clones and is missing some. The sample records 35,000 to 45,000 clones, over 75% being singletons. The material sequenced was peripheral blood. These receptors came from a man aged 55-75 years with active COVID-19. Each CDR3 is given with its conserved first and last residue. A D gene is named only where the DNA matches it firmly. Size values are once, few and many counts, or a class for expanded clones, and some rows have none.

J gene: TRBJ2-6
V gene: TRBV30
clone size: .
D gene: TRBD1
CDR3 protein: CAWSADFGQGDPGANVLTF
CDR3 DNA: TGTGCCTGGAGTGCGGATTTTGGACAGGGGGATCCTGGGGCCAACGTCCTGACTTTC

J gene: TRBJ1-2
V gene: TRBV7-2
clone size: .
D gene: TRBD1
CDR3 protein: CASSLAQSGTGGAVGYTF
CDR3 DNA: TGTGCCAGCAGCTTAGCGCAATCAGGAACAGGGGGAGCAGTAGGCTACACCTTC

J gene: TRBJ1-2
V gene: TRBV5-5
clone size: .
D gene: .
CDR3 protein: CASSLDNPYGYTF
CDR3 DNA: TGTGCCAGCAGCTTAGACAACCCGTATGGCTACACCTTC

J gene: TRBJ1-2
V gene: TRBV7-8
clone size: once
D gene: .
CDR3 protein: CASSLAGQNYGYTF
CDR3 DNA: TGTGCCAGCAGCTTAGCCGGACAGAACTATGGCTACACCTTC

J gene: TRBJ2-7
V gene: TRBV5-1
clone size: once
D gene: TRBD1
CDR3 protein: CASSILPGQIYEQYF
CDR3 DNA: TGCGCCAGCAGTATACTACCGGGACAGATATACGAGCAGTACTTC

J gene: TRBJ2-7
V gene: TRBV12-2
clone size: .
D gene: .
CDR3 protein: CASRLAPTPKGVQYF
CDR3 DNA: TGTGCAAGTCGCTTAGCGCCTACCCCCAAAGGGGTGCAGTACTTC

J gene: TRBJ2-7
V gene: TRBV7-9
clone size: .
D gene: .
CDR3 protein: CASSRASVDEQYF
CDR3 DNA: TGTGCCAGCAGCCGCGCTAGCGTGGACGAGCAGTACTTC

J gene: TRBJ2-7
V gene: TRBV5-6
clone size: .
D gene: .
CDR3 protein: CASSREIGEQYF
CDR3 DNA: TGTGCCAGCAGCCGGGAGATCGGCGAGCAGTACTTC

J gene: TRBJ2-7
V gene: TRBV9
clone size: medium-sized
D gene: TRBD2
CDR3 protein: CASSVDGLAGPYEQYF
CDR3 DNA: TGTGCCAGCAGCGTAGACGGACTAGCGGGCCCCTACGAGCAGTACTTC

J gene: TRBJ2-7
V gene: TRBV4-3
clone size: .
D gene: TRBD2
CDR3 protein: CASSQMVSGTYEQYF
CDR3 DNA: TGCGCCAGCAGCCAAATGGTTAGCGGGACCTACGAGCAGTACTTC

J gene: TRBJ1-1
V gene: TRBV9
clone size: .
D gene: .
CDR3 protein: CASKPPFQGNTEAFF
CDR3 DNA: TGTGCCAGCAAACCTCCTTTTCAGGGGAACACTGAAGCTTTCTTT

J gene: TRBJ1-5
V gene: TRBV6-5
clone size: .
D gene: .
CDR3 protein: CASRGGDASWPQHF
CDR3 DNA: TGTGCCAGCAGGGGGGGGGACGCCTCGTGGCCCCAGCATTTT

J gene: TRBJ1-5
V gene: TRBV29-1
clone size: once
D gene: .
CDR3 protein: CSVGGREDQPQHF
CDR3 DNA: TGCAGCGTGGGCGGGAGGGAGGATCAGCCCCAGCATTTT

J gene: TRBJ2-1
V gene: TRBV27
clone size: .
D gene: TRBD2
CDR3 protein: CATLDRGLAGNYNEQFF
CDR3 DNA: TGTGCCACCTTGGACAGGGGACTAGCGGGTAACTACAATGAGCAGTTCTTC

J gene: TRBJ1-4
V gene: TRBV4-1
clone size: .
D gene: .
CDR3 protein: CASSQAPGHKREKLFF
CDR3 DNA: TGCGCCAGCAGCCAAGCACCGGGACACAAAAGAGAAAAACTGTTTTTT

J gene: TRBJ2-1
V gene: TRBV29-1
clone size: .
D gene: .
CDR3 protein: CSALGTVSNEQFF
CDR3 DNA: TGCAGCGCGCTAGGTACTGTGTCCAATGAGCAGTTCTTC

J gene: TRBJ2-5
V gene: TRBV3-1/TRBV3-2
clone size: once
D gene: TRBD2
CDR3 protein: CASTQRGGGETQYF
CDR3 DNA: TGTGCCAGCACCCAGCGTGGGGGGGGAGAGACCCAGTACTTC

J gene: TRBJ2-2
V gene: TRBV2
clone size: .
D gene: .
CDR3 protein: CASNRGTDTGELFF
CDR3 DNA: TGTGCCAGCAACCGGGGGACGGACACCGGGGAGCTGTTTTTT

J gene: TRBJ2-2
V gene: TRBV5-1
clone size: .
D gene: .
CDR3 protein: CASSLAGSGTGELFF
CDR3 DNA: TGCGCCAGCAGCTTGGCCGGGAGTGGTACCGGGGAGCTGTTTTTT

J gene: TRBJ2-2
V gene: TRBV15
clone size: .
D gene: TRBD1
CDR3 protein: CATCNDDRGEDTGELFF
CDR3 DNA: TGTGCCACCTGTAACGATGACAGGGGAGAGGACACCGGGGAGCTGTTTTTT

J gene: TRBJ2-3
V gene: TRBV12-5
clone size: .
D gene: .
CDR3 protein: CASGWGEADTQYF
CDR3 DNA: TGTGCTAGTGGTTGGGGGGAGGCAGATACGCAGTATTTT

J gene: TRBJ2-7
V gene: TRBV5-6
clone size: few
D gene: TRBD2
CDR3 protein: CASSLEFPSGAYEQYF
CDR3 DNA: TGTGCCAGCAGCTTGGAATTCCCTAGCGGGGCCTACGAGCAGTACTTC

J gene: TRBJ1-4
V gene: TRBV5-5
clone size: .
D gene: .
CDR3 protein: CASSLSVTNEKLFF
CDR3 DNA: TGTGCCAGCAGCTTGTCCGTTACTAATGAAAAACTGTTTTTT

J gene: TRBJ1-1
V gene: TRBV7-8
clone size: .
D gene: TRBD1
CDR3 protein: CASSHRDRGLVPEAFF
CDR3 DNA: TGTGCCAGCAGCCACCGGGACAGGGGTTTGGTCCCTGAAGCTTTCTTT

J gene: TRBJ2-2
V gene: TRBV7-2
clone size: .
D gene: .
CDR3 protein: CASSFQGRNTGELFF
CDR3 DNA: TGTGCCAGCAGCTTTCAGGGTAGGAACACCGGGGAGCTGTTTTTT

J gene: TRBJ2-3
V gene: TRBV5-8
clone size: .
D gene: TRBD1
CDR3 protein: CASSLGGTDFYTQYF
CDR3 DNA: TGTGCCAGCAGCTTGGGGGGGACAGACTTCTATACGCAGTATTTT

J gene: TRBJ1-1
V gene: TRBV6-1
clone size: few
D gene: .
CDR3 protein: CASSERRGNPEAFF
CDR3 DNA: TGTGCCAGCAGTGAACGGCGAGGGAATCCTGAAGCTTTCTTT

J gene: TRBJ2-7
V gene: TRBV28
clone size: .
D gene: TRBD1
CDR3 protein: CASSLPWDSKEQYF
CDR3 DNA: TGTGCCAGCAGTTTACCATGGGACAGTAAAGAGCAGTACTTC

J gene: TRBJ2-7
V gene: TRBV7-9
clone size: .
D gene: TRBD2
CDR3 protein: CASRLTSASYEQYF
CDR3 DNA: TGTGCCAGCAGGCTGACTAGCGCCTCCTACGAGCAGTACTTC

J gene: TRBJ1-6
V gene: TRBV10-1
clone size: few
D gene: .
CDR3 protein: CASSGAPVTDRQNSPLHF
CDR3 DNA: TGCGCCAGCAGTGGAGCCCCCGTCACCGATCGTCAAAATTCACCCCTCCACTTT

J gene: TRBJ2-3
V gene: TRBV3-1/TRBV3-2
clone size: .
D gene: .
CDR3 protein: CASSGSSRPGTLTDTQYF
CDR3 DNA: TGTGCCAGCAGTGGTTCTAGCCGTCCCGGCACCCTCACAGATACGCAGTATTTT

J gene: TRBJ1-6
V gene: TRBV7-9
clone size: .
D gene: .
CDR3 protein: CASSPMTASPLHF
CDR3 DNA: TGTGCCAGCAGCCCGATGACAGCTTCACCCCTCCACTTT

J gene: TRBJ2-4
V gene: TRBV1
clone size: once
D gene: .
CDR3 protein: CTSSQGERAKNIQYF
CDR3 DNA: TGCACCAGCAGCCAAGGGGAGCGGGCCAAAAACATTCAGTACTTC

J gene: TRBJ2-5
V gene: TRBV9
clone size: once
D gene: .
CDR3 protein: CASSVAQQETQYF
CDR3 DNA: TGTGCCAGCAGCGTAGCGCAGCAAGAGACCCAGTACTTC

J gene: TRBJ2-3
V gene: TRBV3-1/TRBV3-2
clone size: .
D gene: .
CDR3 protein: CASSQGLSGACTDTQYF
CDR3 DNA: TGTGCCAGCAGCCAAGGTCTTAGCGGCGCTTGCACAGATACGCAGTATTTT

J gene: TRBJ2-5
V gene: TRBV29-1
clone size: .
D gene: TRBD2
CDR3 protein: CSVATSGTETQYF
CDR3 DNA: TGCAGCGTTGCCACTAGCGGGACGGAGACCCAGTACTTC

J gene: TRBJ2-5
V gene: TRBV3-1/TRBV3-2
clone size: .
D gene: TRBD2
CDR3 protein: CASSPGTSQETQYF
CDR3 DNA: TGTGCCAGCAGCCCCGGGACTAGCCAAGAGACCCAGTACTTC